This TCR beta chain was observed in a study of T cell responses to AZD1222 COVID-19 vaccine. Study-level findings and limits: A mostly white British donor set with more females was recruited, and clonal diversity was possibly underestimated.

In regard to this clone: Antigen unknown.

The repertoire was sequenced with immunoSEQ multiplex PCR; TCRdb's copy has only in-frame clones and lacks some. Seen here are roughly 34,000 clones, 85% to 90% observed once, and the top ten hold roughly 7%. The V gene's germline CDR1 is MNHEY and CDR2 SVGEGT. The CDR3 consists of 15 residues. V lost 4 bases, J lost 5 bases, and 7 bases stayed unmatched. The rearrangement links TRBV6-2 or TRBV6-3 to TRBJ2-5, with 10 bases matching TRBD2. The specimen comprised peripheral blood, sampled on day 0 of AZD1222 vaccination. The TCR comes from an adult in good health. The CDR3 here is CASSSLAGESETQYF. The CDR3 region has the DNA TGTGCCAGCAGTTCCCTAGCGGGAGAGAGTGAGACCCAGTACTTC.